The next 12 T cell receptor beta chains were all read from a single sample in a study of response to subunit inactivated influenza vaccine. Using its own MiXCR run on the RT-PCR reads, TCRdb lists one record per CDR3 protein. This table has roughly 520,000 distinct CDR3 sequences, about 25% appearing once. The sequencing used CD4+ T cells sorted from PBMCs, collected 4 to 6 days after vaccination. The receptors originated from a man in his forties or fifties who received an inactivated influenza vaccine.

This clonotype was seen only a few times. The chain recombines TRBV6-2 or TRBV6-3 with TRBJ2-5; 8 positions agree with TRBD1. After removal of 2 bases from V and 4 bases from J, the junction contained 9 bases not matched to a gene. CDR3 length: 16 residues. Germline V gives CDR1 MNHEY, CDR2 SVGEGT. The CDR3 loop reads CASSYPRTGRIETQYF. CDR3 DNA: TGTGCCAGCAGTTACCCGCGGACAGGGAGGATAGAGACCCAGTACTTC.

This clonotype was counted a single time. The V and J genes are TRBV6-2 or TRBV6-3 and TRBJ2-7; 12 nucleotides match TRBD2. The length of the CDR3 is 16 residues. J gave up 3 bases and V 2 bases, and 5 bases lay outside the gene matches. Germline CDR1 and CDR2: MNHEY and SVGEGT. The CDR3 loop reads CASSYGLAGMFYEQYF. The CDR3 region has the DNA TGTGCCAGCAGTTACGGACTAGCGGGAATGTTCTACGAGCAGTACTTC.

This clonotype turned up a few times. The V and J genes are TRBV20-1 and TRBJ2-5; TRBD1 might be the D (5 bases). Looked up from germline, CDR1 is DFQATT and CDR2 is SNEGSKA (reference sequence). V shed 0 bases and J shed 3 bases, with 14 bases lying between them. The CDR3 sequence is 15 residues long. The CDR3 sequence is CSAREIRTPKETQYF. The CDR3 region has the DNA TGCAGTGCTAGAGAAATAAGGACACCGAAAGAGACCCAGTACTTC.

The sample holds a few counts of this clonotype. V is TRBV27 and J is TRBJ2-1, with TRBD2 matching 11 bases. V shed 6 bases, J shed 0 bases, and the junction held 4 bases outside the gene matches. The CDR3 is 16 amino acids. Germline CDR1 MNHEY, CDR2 SMNVEV (reference sequence). The CDR3 sequence is CASRSSGRVSYNEQFF. CDR3 nucleotides: TGTGCCAGCAGAAGTAGCGGGAGGGTCTCCTACAATGAGCAGTTCTTC.

This clonotype was seen ten or more times. V usage is TRBV4-1 and J usage is TRBJ2-7, with 12 bases identical to TRBD2. Losses at the gene ends were 1 base for V and 2 bases for J; bases not matched to a gene: 9. In germline, CDR1 is MGHRA, CDR2 YSYEKL. This CDR3 region has 18 residues. The DNA for the CDR3 is TGCGCCAGCAGCCAAGGCCGGCTAGCGGGGGGGCAAACCTACGAGCAGTACTTC. Translating it yields CASSQGRLAGGQTYEQYF.

This clonotype has just a few counts. The V gene is TRBV24-1, the J gene TRBJ2-7; TRBD1 aligns across 7 bases. Germline V gene data show CDR1 as KGHDR and CDR2 as SFDVKD. The CDR3 contains 12 residues. V trimming: 3 bases; J trimming: 8 bases; junction bases outside the gene matches: 3. CDR3 DNA: TGTGCCACCAGTGATGGGGACAGCCAGCAGTACTTC. Protein sequence: CATSDGDSQQYF.

This clonotype was seen only once. The chain couples TRBV12-3 or TRBV12-4 to TRBJ2-7; the D is unclear. Trimming shortened V by 7 bases and J by 6 bases, and 19 bases separated the two germline ends. The CDR3 length is 14 residues. CDR3: CASTPGSKVSEQYF. CDR3 nucleotide sequence: TGTGCCAGCACCCCCGGAAGTAAGGTTTCCGAGCAGTACTTC.

This chain links TRBV19 with TRBJ1-4; TRBD1 might be the D (5 bases). Trimming left V 6 bases short and J 2 bases short, with 7 bases between. Germline V lookup: CDR1 LNHDA, CDR2 SQIVND (reference sequence). This CDR3 comprises 13 residues. The CDR3 loop reads CASSGGTNEKLFF. The CDR3 DNA sequence: TGTGCCAGTAGCGGGGGTACTAATGAAAAACTGTTTTTT.

This clonotype has just a few counts. This chain joins TRBV7-6 and TRBJ2-5; 10 nucleotides align to TRBD2. V shed 2 bases, J shed 4 bases, and the junction held 10 bases outside the gene matches. The CDR3 extends over 17 amino acids. The germline CDR1 and CDR2 sequences are SGHVS and FNYEAQ. The CDR3 loop is CASSLQASGSLAETQYF. The CDR3 DNA is TGTGCCAGCAGCTTACAGGCTAGCGGGAGCTTGGCAGAGACCCAGTACTTC.

The CDR3 region has the DNA TGTGCCAGCAGCCCTAGCCCCGGGCCCTACTACGAGCAGTACTTC. This codes for CASSPSPGPYYEQYF. The chain joins TRBV7-2 to TRBJ2-7; TRBD2 might be the D (5 bases). Germline-derived CDR1 and CDR2 are SGHTA and FQGNSA. The ends were cut back, 5 bases at V and 3 bases at J, with 17 bases in the middle. The CDR3 loop spans 15 amino acids.

There are a few counts of this clonotype. J is TRBJ2-7 and V is TRBV10-3; the D gene is possibly TRBD1 (6 bases). This CDR3 contains 15 residues. Germline V gene data show CDR1 as ENHRY and CDR2 as SYGVKD. Trimming shortened V by 7 bases and J by 2 bases, and 18 bases separated the two germline ends. The CDR3 spells CAITQGPRLTYEQYF. Written as DNA, the CDR3 is TGTGCCATCACCCAGGGGCCTCGCCTGACCTACGAGCAGTACTTC.

This clonotype was detected a few times. This rearrangement joins TRBV24-1 to TRBJ2-3; D perhaps matches TRBD2 (6 bases). Germline CDR1 reads KGHDR; CDR2 reads SFDVKD. The V end lost 12 bases, the J end lost 6 bases, and 18 bases lay between the germline ends. The CDR3 length is 13 residues. CDR3 amino acids: CASGGKTHDTQYF. Here the CDR3 DNA reads TGTGCCTCTGGGGGGAAAACGCACGATACGCAGTATTTT.